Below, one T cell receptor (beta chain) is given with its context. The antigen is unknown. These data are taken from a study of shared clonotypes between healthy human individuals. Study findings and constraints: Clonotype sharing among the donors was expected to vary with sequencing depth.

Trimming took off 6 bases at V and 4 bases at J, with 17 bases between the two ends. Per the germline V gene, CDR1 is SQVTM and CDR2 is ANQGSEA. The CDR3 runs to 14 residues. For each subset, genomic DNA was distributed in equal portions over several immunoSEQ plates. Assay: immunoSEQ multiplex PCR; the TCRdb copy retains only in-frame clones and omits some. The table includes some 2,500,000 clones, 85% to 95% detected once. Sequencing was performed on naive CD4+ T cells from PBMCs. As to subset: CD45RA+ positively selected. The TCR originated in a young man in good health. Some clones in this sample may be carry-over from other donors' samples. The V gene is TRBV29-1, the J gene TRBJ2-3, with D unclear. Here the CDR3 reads CSVALVLLPDTQYF. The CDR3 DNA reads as TGCAGCGTCGCCCTAGTCCTATTACCAGATACGCAGTATTTT.